A single count supports the clone carrying this T cell receptor beta chain. Its antigen is currently unknown. This entry is derived from a study of T cells after posttransplantation cyclophosphamide. Method: immunoSEQ multiplex PCR; TCRdb's copy keeps in-frame clones and lacks some. The sample carries 20,000 to 25,000 clones, roughly nine tenths recorded once. Notes on the study in general: Skin or GI-infiltrating T cells shared few TRB sequences with blood. Later post-transplant blood repertoires were often dominated by donor CD8+ memory clones.

Cyclophosphamide on days +3 and +4 followed busulfan-fludarabine conditioning and a marrow graft. V was cut by 5 bases and J by 1 base, with 11 bases left in between. The germline gives CDR1 SGHVS, CDR2 FQNEAQ. CDR3 length: 14 residues. Material: PBMCs, obtained after allogeneic stem cell transplant with posttransplant cyclophosphamide. The J gene is TRBJ2-5, the V gene TRBV7-8; D perhaps matches TRBD2 (6 bases). The receptor was derived from a female patient in her 30s who received an allogeneic stem cell transplant from an unrelated donor, was CMV-positive, and had no GVHD. A subset of T cells may come from the graft donor. The CDR3 coding sequence is TGTGCCAGCAGCCGCCCGGGACTCCAAGAGACCCAGTACTTC. Its protein is CASSRPGLQETQYF.